This T cell receptor beta chain was profiled in a study of response to subunit inactivated influenza vaccine. The CDR3 sequence is 16 residues long. CDR1 and CDR2 (germline): MRHNA, SNTAGT. Trimming took 9 bases from V and 0 from J; bases not matched to a gene: 3. This clonotype was picked up a small number of times. Its antigen is unidentified. Study-level findings and limits: New T cells are recruited in small numbers by each seasonal influenza vaccination, according to the authors' suggestion.

TCRdb passed the RT-PCR reads through MiXCR, listing each CDR3 protein once. The data contain fewer than 600,000 distinct CDR3 sequences, around 7.9% of them seen just once; the ten biggest clones take up 10% to 15%. The starting material was PBMCs from blood, obtained around 25 months after vaccination. This sequence joins TRBV6-4 and TRBJ2-2; 14 bases agree with TRBD2. This receptor was identified in a man aged 45-69 years who received an inactivated influenza vaccine. The CDR3 DNA sequence: TGTGCCAGTCGGACTAGCGGGGGGACGAACACCGGGGAGCTGTTTTTT. Translated, it gives CASRTSGGTNTGELFF.